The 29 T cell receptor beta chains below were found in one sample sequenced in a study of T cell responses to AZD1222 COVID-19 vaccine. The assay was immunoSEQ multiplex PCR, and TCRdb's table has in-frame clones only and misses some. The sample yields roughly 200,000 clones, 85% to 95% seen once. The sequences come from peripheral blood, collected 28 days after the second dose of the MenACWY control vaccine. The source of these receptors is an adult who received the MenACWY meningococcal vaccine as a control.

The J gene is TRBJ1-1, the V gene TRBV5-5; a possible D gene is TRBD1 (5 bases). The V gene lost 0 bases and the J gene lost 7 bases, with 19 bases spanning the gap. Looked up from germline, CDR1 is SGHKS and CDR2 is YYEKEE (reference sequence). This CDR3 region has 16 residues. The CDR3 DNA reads TGTGCCAGCAGCTTGGTGTCAGCCGGGGGGGAAGGTGAAGCTTTCTTT. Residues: CASSLVSAGGEGEAFF.

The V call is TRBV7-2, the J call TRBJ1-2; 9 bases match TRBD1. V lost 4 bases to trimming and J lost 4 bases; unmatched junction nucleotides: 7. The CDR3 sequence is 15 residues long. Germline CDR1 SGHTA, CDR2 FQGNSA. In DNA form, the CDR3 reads TGTGCCAGCAGCTCAGCCGGGACAGGGAGCTATGGCTACACCTTC. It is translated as CASSSAGTGSYGYTF.

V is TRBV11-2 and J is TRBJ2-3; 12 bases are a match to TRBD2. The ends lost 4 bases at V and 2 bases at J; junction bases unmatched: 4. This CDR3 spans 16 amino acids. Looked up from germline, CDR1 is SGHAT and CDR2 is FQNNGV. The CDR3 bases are TGTGCCAGCAGCTCAGGACTAGCGGGACACACAGATACGCAGTATTTT. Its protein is CASSSGLAGHTDTQYF.

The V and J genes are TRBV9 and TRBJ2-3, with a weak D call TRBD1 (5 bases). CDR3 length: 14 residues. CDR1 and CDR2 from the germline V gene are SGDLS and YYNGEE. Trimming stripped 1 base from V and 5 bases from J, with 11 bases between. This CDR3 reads CASSVQGRGDTQYF. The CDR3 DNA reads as TGTGCCAGCAGCGTACAGGGCCGAGGAGATACGCAGTATTTT.

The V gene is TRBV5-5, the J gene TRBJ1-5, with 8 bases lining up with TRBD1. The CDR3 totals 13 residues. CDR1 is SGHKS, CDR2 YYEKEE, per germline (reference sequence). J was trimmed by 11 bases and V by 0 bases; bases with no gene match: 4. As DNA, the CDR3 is TGTGCCAGCAGCTTGGCCGCGGACAGGGCCCAGCATTTT. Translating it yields CASSLAADRAQHF.

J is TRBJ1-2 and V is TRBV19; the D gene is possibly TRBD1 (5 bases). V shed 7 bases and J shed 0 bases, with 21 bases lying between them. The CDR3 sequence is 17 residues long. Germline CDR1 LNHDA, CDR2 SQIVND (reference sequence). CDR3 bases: TGTGCCAGTACTCAATGGGGGACCCCACGATCTAACTATGGCTACACCTTC. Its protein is CASTQWGTPRSNYGYTF.

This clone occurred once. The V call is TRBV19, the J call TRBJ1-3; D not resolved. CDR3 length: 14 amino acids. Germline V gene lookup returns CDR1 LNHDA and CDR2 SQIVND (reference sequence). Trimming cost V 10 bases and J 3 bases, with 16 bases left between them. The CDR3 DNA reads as TGTGCCACCCGGTCCCGAGGTCGTGGAAACACCATATATTTT. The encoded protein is CATRSRGRGNTIYF.

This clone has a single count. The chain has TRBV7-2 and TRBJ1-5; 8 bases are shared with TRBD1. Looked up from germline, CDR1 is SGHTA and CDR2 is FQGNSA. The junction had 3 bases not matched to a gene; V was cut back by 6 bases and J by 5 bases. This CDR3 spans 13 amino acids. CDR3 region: CASRGDRYQPQHF. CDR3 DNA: TGTGCCAGCAGGGGGGACAGGTATCAGCCCCAGCATTTT.

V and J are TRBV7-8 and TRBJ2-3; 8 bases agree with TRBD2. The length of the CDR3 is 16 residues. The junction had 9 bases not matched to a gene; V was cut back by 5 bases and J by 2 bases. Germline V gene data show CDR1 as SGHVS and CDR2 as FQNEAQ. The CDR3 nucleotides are TGTGCCAGCAGCAGGCTTGCGGGAGGTTCCACAGATACGCAGTATTTT. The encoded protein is CASSRLAGGSTDTQYF.

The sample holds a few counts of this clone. DNA for the CDR3: TGTGCCAGCAGCTCGGACAGGGGCTACGAGCAGTACTTC. It yields the protein CASSSDRGYEQYF. The chain employs TRBV7-3 and TRBJ2-7, with 9 bases identical to TRBD1. V dropped 4 bases and J dropped 3; count of bases not matched to a gene: 1. The CDR3 has 13 amino acids. The germline V gene has CDR1 SGHTA and CDR2 FQGTGA.

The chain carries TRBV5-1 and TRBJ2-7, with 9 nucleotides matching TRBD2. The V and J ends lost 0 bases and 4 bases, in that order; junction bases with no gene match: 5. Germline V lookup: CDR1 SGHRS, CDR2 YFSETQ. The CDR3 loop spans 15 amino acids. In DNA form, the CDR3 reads TGCGCCAGCAGCTTGGGAGGGACTAGCATGTACGAGCAGTACTTC. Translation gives CASSLGGTSMYEQYF.

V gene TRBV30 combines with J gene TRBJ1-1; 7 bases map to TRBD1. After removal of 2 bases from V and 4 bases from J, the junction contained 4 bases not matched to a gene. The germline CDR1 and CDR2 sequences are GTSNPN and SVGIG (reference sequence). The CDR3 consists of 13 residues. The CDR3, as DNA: TGTGCCTGGAGTAAAGCAGGGGGCACTGAAGCTTTCTTT. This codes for CAWSKAGGTEAFF.

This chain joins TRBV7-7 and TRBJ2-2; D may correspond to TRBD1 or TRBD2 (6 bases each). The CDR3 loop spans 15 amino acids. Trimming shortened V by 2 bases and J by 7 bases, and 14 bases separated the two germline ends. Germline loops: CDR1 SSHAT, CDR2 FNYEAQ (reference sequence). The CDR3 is CASSLKGGVDGELFF. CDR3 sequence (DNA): TGTGCCAGCAGCTTAAAGGGGGGCGTGGACGGGGAGCTGTTTTTT.

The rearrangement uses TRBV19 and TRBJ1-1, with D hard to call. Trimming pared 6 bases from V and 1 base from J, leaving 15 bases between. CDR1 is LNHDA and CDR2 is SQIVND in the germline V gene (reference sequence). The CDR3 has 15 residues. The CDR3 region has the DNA TGTGCCAGTAGGCAAGACTCTACACCGAACACTGAAGCTTTCTTT. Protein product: CASRQDSTPNTEAFF.

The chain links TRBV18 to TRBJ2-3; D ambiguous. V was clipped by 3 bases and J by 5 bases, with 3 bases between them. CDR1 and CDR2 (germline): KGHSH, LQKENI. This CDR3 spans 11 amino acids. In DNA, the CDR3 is TGTGCCAGCTCACCTGGAGATACGCAGTATTTT. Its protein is CASSPGDTQYF.

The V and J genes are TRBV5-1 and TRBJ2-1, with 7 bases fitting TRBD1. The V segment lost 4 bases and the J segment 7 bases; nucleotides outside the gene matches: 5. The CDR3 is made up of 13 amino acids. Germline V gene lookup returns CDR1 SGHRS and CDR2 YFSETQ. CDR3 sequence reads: CASSLTGLNEQFF. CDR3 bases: TGCGCCAGCAGCCTGACAGGGTTGAATGAGCAGTTCTTC.

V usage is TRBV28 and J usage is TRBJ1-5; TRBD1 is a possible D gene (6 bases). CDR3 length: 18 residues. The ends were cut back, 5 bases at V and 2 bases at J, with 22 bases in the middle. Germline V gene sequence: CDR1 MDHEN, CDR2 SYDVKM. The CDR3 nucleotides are TGTGCCAGCAGTACCCTCCCGAGGGGGGGCATAGGCAATCAGCCCCAGCATTTT. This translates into CASSTLPRGGIGNQPQHF.

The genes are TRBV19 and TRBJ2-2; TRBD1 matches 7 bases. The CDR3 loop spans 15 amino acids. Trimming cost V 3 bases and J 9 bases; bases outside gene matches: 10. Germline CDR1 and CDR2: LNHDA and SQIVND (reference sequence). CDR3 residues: CASSIGGQSSRELFF. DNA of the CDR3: TGTGCCAGTAGTATTGGGGGACAGTCGTCACGGGAGCTGTTTTTT. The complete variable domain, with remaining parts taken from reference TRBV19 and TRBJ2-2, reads DGGITQSPKYLFRKEGQNVTLSCEQNLNHDAMYWYRQDPGQGLRLIYYSQIVNDFQKGDIAEGYSVSREKKESFPLTVTSAQKNPTAFYLCASSIGGQSSRELFFGEGSRLTVL.

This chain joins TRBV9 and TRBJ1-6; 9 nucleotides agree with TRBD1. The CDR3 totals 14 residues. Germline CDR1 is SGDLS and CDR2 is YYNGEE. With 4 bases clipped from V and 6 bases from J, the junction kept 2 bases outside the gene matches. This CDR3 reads CASSWDRANSPLHF. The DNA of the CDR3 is TGTGCCAGCAGCTGGGACAGGGCTAATTCACCCCTCCACTTT.

The CDR3 protein is CASSSPRTDENEKLFF. CDR3 in DNA: TGTGCCAGCAGTTCCCCTCGGACAGACGAGAATGAAAAACTGTTTTTT. The chain links TRBV28 to TRBJ1-4, with D possibly TRBD1 on 6 matching bases. The CDR3 consists of 16 residues. Trimming took off 4 bases at V and 5 bases at J, with 17 bases between the two ends. Germline V lookup: CDR1 MDHEN, CDR2 SYDVKM.

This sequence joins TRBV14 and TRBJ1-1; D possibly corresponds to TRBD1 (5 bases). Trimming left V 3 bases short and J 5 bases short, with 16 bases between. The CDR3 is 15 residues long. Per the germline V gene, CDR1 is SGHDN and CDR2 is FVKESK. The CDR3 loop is CASSHRGGFATEAFF. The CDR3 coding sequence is TGTGCCAGCAGCCATCGGGGGGGGTTCGCGACTGAAGCTTTCTTT.

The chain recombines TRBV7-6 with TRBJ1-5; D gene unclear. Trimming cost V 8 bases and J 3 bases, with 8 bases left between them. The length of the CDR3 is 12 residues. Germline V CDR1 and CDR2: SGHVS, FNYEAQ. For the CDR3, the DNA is TGTGCCAGCCAAAGCAACAATCAGCCCCAGCATTTT. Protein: CASQSNNQPQHF.

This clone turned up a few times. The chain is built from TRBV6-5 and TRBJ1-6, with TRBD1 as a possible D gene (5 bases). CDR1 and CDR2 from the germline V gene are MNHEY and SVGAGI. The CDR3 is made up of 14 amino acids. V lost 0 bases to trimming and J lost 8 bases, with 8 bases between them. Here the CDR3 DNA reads TGTGCCAGCAGTTACTCAGGGGAAGATTCACCCCTCCACTTT. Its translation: CASSYSGEDSPLHF.

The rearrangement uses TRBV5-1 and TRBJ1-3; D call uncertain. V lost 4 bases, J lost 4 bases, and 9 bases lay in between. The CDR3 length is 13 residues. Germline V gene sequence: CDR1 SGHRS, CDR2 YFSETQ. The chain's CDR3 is CASSGSRGNTIYF. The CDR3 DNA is TGCGCCAGCAGCGGATCACGGGGAAACACCATATATTTT.

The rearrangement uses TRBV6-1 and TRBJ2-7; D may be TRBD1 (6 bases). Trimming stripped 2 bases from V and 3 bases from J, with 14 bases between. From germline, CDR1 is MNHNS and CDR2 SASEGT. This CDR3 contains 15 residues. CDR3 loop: CASSELQGPLYEQYF. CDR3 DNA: TGTGCCAGCAGTGAATTACAGGGACCCCTCTACGAGCAGTACTTC.

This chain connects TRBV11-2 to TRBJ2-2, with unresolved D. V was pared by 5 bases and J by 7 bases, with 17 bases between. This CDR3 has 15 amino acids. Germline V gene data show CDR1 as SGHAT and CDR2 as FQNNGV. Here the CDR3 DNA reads TGTGCCAGCAGCCCACAAATTAGGACGGGCGGGGAGCTGTTTTTT. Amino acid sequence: CASSPQIRTGGELFF.

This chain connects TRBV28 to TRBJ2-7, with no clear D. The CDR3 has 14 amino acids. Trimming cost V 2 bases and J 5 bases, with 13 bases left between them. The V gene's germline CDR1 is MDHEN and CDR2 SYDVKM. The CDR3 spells CASSLVAPAHEQYF. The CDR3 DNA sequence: TGTGCCAGCAGTTTAGTAGCCCCCGCCCACGAGCAGTACTTC. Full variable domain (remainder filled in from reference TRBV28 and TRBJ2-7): DVKVTQSSRYLVKRTGEKVFLECVQDMDHENMFWYRQDPGLGLRLIYFSYDVKMKEKGDIPEGYSVSREKKERFSLILESASTNQTSMYLCASSLVAPAHEQYFGPGTRLTVT.

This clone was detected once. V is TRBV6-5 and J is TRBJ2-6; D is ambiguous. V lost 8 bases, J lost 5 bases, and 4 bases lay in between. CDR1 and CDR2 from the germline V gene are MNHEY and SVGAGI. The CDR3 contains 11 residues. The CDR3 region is CASRRANVLTF. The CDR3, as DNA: TGTGCCAGCCGGCGGGCCAACGTCCTGACTTTC.

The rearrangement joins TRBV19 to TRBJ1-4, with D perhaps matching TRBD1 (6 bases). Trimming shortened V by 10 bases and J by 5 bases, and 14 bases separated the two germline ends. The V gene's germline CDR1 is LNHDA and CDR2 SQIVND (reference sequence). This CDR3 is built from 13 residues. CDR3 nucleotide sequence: TGTGCCAAAGAGGGGGGACCCAATGAAAAACTGTTTTTT. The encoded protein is CAKEGGPNEKLFF.